Listed below are T cell receptor beta chains from one sample, sequenced in a study of Ad26.COV2.S vaccination and SARS-CoV-2 variants. The method was immunoSEQ multiplex PCR; TCRdb's version includes in-frame clones alone and lacks a portion of them. The table shows under 550,000 clones, with 75% to 95% occurring only once. Material: peripheral blood, obtained in a trial of Ad26.COV2.S vaccine versus placebo. These TCRs come from a person between 18 and 60 years old who received the Ad26.COV2.S COVID-19 vaccine or a placebo. Each CDR3 is given with its conserved first and last residue. A D gene is named only where the DNA matches it firmly. Clone size, where shown, is once, few, many, or a class for clones that have expanded.

d_gene,j_gene,abundance,v_gene,CDR3aa,CDR3nt
TRBD2,TRBJ2-7,NA,TRBV4-3,CASSQDSGREEGYEQYF,TGCGCCAGCAGCCAAGATAGTGGGCGGGAGGAGGGGTACGAGCAGTACTTC
TRBD1,TRBJ1-1,NA,TRBV10-3,CAISGDRGDTEAFF,TGTGCCATCAGTGGTGACAGGGGGGACACTGAAGCTTTCTTT
TRBD1,TRBJ2-7,NA,TRBV18,CASSAGQGYEQYF,TGTGCCAGCTCAGCAGGACAGGGCTACGAGCAGTACTTC
TRBD2,TRBJ2-1,NA,TRBV19,CASSYSGSGEQFF,TGTGCCAGTAGTTATAGCGGGAGTGGAGAGCAGTTCTTC
NA,TRBJ2-1,NA,TRBV2,CASSETGDQIPYNEQFF,TGTGCCAGCAGTGAAACAGGAGACCAAATTCCGTACAATGAGCAGTTCTTC
TRBD2,TRBJ2-2,NA,TRBV7-2,CASSLVGLAGGPPSGELFF,TGTGCCAGCAGCTTAGTGGGACTAGCGGGAGGGCCTCCCAGCGGGGAGCTGTTTTTT
NA,TRBJ2-7,NA,TRBV5-1,CASSQRTETYEQYF,TGCGCCAGCAGCCAACGGACGGAGACCTACGAGCAGTACTTC
TRBD1,TRBJ1-1,NA,TRBV5-4,CASSSDRGQVAFF,TGTGCCAGCAGTTCGGACAGGGGGCAGGTAGCTTTCTTT
TRBD2,TRBJ2-2,NA,TRBV6-7,CASSSTPLAWNTGELFF,TGTGCCAGCAGTTCGACCCCACTAGCGTGGAACACCGGGGAGCTGTTTTTT
NA,TRBJ2-3,NA,TRBV10-3,CAISESYQGPDTQYF,TGTGCCATCAGTGAGTCTTATCAGGGGCCAGATACGCAGTATTTT
NA,TRBJ1-2,NA,TRBV6-6,CASSRTGTAPEIGYGYTF,TGTGCCAGCAGTCGAACCGGGACGGCCCCCGAAATCGGCTATGGCTACACCTTC
TRBD2,TRBJ2-2,NA,TRBV5-4,CASSTRLASNTGELFF,TGTGCCAGCAGCACGCGACTAGCGTCGAACACCGGGGAGCTGTTTTTT
TRBD1,TRBJ1-1,NA,TRBV10-3,CAISGTGVLNTEAFF,TGTGCCATCAGTGGGACAGGTGTCCTGAACACTGAAGCTTTCTTT
TRBD1,TRBJ2-5,NA,TRBV7-8,CASSGTGGAPETQYF,TGTGCCAGCAGCGGGACAGGGGGCGCCCCGGAGACCCAGTACTTC
TRBD2,TRBJ2-1,NA,TRBV5-1,CASSFGLAGGNEQFF,TGCGCCAGCAGCTTTGGACTAGCGGGAGGGAATGAGCAGTTCTTC
NA,TRBJ2-5,few,TRBV6-5,CASSFRGFQETQYF,TGTGCCAGCAGTTTCAGGGGATTTCAAGAGACCCAGTACTTC
TRBD1,TRBJ2-6,NA,TRBV11-2,CASSSNWGQGAGGANVLTF,TGTGCCAGCAGCTCAAATTGGGGACAGGGGGCTGGTGGGGCCAACGTCCTGACTTTC
TRBD2,TRBJ2-1,NA,TRBV18,CASSLGPGLEQFF,TGTGCCAGCTCACTCGGGCCGGGACTAGAGCAGTTCTTC
NA,TRBJ2-1,NA,TRBV2,CASSEALPGLVYNEQFF,TGTGCCAGCAGTGAAGCGCTTCCGGGGCTAGTTTACAATGAGCAGTTCTTC
TRBD1,TRBJ1-2,NA,TRBV30,CAWRNERQGKYGYTF,TGTGCCTGGAGAAATGAACGACAGGGTAAATATGGCTACACCTTC
NA,TRBJ1-4,NA,TRBV30,CAWSVGTSTNEKLFF,TGTGCCTGGAGTGTAGGGACAAGTACTAATGAAAAACTGTTTTTT
NA,TRBJ2-1,once,TRBV19,CASSIFPGNSYNEQFF,TGTGCCAGTAGTATTTTTCCAGGAAACTCCTACAATGAGCAGTTCTTC
TRBD2,TRBJ2-7,NA,TRBV7-8,CASRLTSQLYEQYF,TGTGCCAGCAGGTTGACTAGCCAACTCTACGAGCAGTACTTC
NA,TRBJ1-3,NA,TRBV3-1/TRBV3-2,CASTQAGSGNTIYF,TGTGCCAGCACCCAGGCGGGCTCTGGAAACACCATATATTTT
NA,TRBJ1-2,NA,TRBV19,CASSFLPGYGYTF,TGTGCCAGTAGTTTTCTGCCGGGATATGGCTACACCTTC
TRBD1,TRBJ2-6,NA,TRBV5-4,CASSGPGQGLAGANVLTF,TGTGCCAGCAGCGGCCCGGGACAGGGTCTCGCTGGGGCCAACGTCCTGACTTTC
NA,TRBJ2-1,once,TRBV6-5,CASSYSRYNEQFF,TGTGCCAGCAGTTATTCCCGATACAATGAGCAGTTCTTC
TRBD1,TRBJ1-1,NA,TRBV6-5,CASRAQGGTEAFF,TGTGCCAGCAGAGCCCAGGGGGGCACTGAAGCTTTCTTT
NA,TRBJ1-5,NA,TRBV19,CASSILGRNQPQHF,TGTGCCAGTAGTATATTGGGGAGAAATCAGCCCCAGCATTTT
NA,TRBJ2-5,NA,TRBV24-1,CATSDTGQGTQYF,TGTGCCACCAGTGACACGGGTCAAGGGACCCAGTACTTC
NA,TRBJ2-1,NA,TRBV9,CASSVSVYNEQFF,TGTGCCAGCAGCGTTAGCGTCTACAATGAGCAGTTCTTC
NA,TRBJ2-3,NA,TRBV10-3,CAISEGLGDPGDTQYF,TGTGCCATCAGTGAGGGATTGGGAGACCCCGGGGATACGCAGTATTTT
TRBD1,TRBJ1-5,once,TRBV5-1,CASSWGQAGQPQHF,TGCGCCAGCAGCTGGGGACAGGCAGGTCAGCCCCAGCATTTT
NA,TRBJ2-7,NA,TRBV29-1,CSVAGGANYEQYF,TGCAGCGTCGCAGGGGGGGCGAACTACGAGCAGTACTTC
TRBD2,TRBJ2-1,NA,TRBV27,CASSQRPTSGSSYNEQFF,TGTGCCAGCAGTCAACGCCCGACTAGCGGGAGCTCCTACAATGAGCAGTTCTTC
NA,TRBJ2-1,NA,TRBV27,CASSLSDYNEQFF,TGTGCCAGCAGTTTATCAGATTACAATGAGCAGTTCTTC
TRBD2,TRBJ2-1,once,TRBV6-4,CASSSSGGHNEQFF,TGTGCCAGCAGTAGTTCGGGAGGCCACAATGAGCAGTTCTTC
NA,TRBJ2-7,NA,TRBV6-1,CASSEASTYRYEQYF,TGTGCCAGCAGTGAAGCATCCACCTACCGCTACGAGCAGTACTTC
NA,TRBJ1-1,NA,TRBV18,CASSLDQNTEAFF,TGTGCCAGCTCACTGGACCAAAACACTGAAGCTTTCTTT
NA,TRBJ2-7,NA,TRBV30,CAWSVGLDYEQYF,TGTGCCTGGAGTGTTGGACTTGACTACGAGCAGTACTTC
NA,TRBJ2-3,NA,TRBV13,CASSLGENTDTQYF,TGTGCCAGCAGCTTAGGCGAAAACACAGATACGCAGTATTTT
TRBD1,TRBJ2-7,NA,TRBV27,CASSTGQGAHEQYF,TGTGCCAGCAGCACGGGGCAGGGGGCACACGAGCAGTACTTC
TRBD2,TRBJ2-1,NA,TRBV11-2,CASSELAGSYNEQFF,TGTGCCAGCAGCGAACTAGCGGGATCCTACAATGAGCAGTTCTTC
NA,TRBJ2-1,once,TRBV4-3,CASSQDLIQVTAYNEQFF,TGCGCCAGCAGCCAAGATCTCATTCAGGTGACAGCCTACAATGAGCAGTTCTTC
NA,TRBJ1-2,NA,TRBV7-9,CASSLLLDYGYTF,TGTGCCAGCAGCTTACTCCTGGACTATGGCTACACCTTC
NA,TRBJ1-2,once,TRBV6-4,CASSDSGGIGYTF,TGTGCCAGCAGTGACTCGGGTGGAATCGGCTACACCTTC
NA,TRBJ2-2,NA,TRBV6-1,CASSEGLINTGELFF,TGTGCCAGCAGTGAGGGACTTATTAACACCGGGGAGCTGTTTTTT
NA,TRBJ1-1,NA,TRBV30,CAWSVKPNTEAFF,TGTGCCTGGAGTGTAAAGCCGAACACTGAAGCTTTCTTT
NA,TRBJ1-4,NA,TRBV30,CAWSPVGARTEKLFF,TGTGCCTGGAGTCCAGTAGGGGCCAGGACCGAAAAACTGTTTTTT
NA,TRBJ2-1,NA,TRBV7-9,CASSSRGLPLDEQFF,TGTGCCAGCAGCTCGCGTGGACTCCCATTGGATGAGCAGTTCTTC
NA,TRBJ1-5,NA,TRBV15,CATSRAWAGQPQHF,TGTGCCACCAGCAGAGCGTGGGCAGGGCAGCCCCAGCATTTT
TRBD2,TRBJ2-1,NA,TRBV10-2,CASSEIAGYNEQFF,TGCGCCAGCAGTGAAATAGCGGGATATAATGAGCAGTTCTTC
TRBD1,TRBJ1-3,NA,TRBV3-1/TRBV3-2,CASSQVRGFGNTIYF,TGTGCCAGCAGCCAAGTCAGGGGGTTTGGAAACACCATATATTTT
NA,TRBJ1-2,NA,TRBV4-2,CASSQDRQRASYGYTF,TGTGCCAGCAGCCAAGATAGGCAAAGGGCGTCCTATGGCTACACCTTC